Below, 19 T cell receptor beta chains from the same sample are listed, as sequenced in a study of metastatic and nonmetastatic thyroid tumors. MiXCR re-clonotyped the PCR reads for TCRdb. The sample lists around 15,000 clones; 23% were seen once. The entire patient cohort was treatment-naive prior to thyroid surgery. The sample taken for sequencing was adjacent normal tissue. Every receptor here comes from a female donor with papillary thyroid cancer or a benign thyroid nodule (not recorded which). Some clones in this sample may be carry-over from other donors' samples.

The chain combines TRBV11-2 with TRBJ2-1; D might be TRBD1 or TRBD2, each matching 5 bases. The CDR3 loop spans 16 amino acids. Germline V gene data show CDR1 as SGHAT and CDR2 as FQNNGV. Trimming shortened V by 4 bases and J by 5 bases, and 18 bases separated the two germline ends. CDR3 region: CASSSGATRSHNEQFF. The CDR3 DNA reads as TGTGCCAGCAGCTCCGGGGCCACGAGGTCCCACAATGAGCAGTTCTTC.

The chain couples TRBV7-9 to TRBJ1-5, with 9 bases aligning to TRBD1. CDR1 is SEHNR, CDR2 FQNEAQ, per germline (reference sequence). Unmatched junction bases numbered 3, after V lost 5 bases and J lost 10 bases. CDR3 length: 12 amino acids. CDR3 coding DNA: TGTGCCAGCAGCAAACAGGGGGCTCCCCAGCATTTT. As protein: CASSKQGAPQHF.

V usage is TRBV20-1 and J usage is TRBJ1-2; D remains ambiguous. From germline, CDR1 is DFQATT and CDR2 SNEGSKA (reference sequence). The ends were cut back, 5 bases at V and 8 bases at J, with 15 bases in the middle. CDR3 size: 12 residues. The CDR3 DNA is TGCAGTGCTTATGTCCGGTTGGGGGGCTACACCTTC. Its translation: CSAYVRLGGYTF.

By frequency in the sample, this clone is medium-sized. V gene TRBV12-3 or TRBV12-4 combines with J gene TRBJ1-5; possible D gene TRBD1, 6 bases. This CDR3 is 16 amino acids long. With 4 bases removed from V and 0 bases from J, the gap between germline ends came to 13 bases. This chain's CDR3 is CASSSDRPYSNQPQHF. In nucleotides, the CDR3 is TGTGCCAGCAGTTCGGACAGACCTTATAGCAATCAGCCCCAGCATTTT.

This clone occurred many times. A much larger clone differs from this one at a single base, so this may be a read error. The V gene is TRBV6-1, the J gene TRBJ1-2; maybe TRBD1 (6 bases). CDR1 is MNHNS, CDR2 SASEGT, per germline. The CDR3 loop spans 12 amino acids. The CDR3 spells CACSLQGDGYTF. The CDR3 coding sequence is TGTGCCTGCAGTTTACAGGGAGATGGCTACACCTTC.

In regard to this clone: One junction end does not reproduce the germline sequence, and a read error may be involved. The rearrangement links TRBV7-3 to TRBJ2-2; D call uncertain. The germline gives CDR1 SGHTA, CDR2 FQGTGA. The length of the CDR3 is 16 residues. This chain's CDR3 is CASSFVSGVNTGELFF. The CDR3 region has the DNA TGTGCCAGCAGTTTCGTGTCAGGCGTGAACACCGGTGAGCTGTTTTTT. Full variable domain (rest looked up from reference TRBV7-3 and TRBJ2-2): GAGVSQTPSNKVTEKGKYVELRCDPISGHTALYWYRQSLGQGPEFLIYFQGTGAADDSGLPNDRFFAVRPEGSVSTLKIQRTERGDSAVYLCASSFVSGVNTGELFFGEGSRLTVL.

This clone was observed many times. V and J are TRBV19 and TRBJ2-1; 8 bases are a match to TRBD1. This CDR3 has 15 amino acids. Germline V gene data show CDR1 as LNHDA and CDR2 as SQIVND (reference sequence). V gave up 4 bases and J gave up 8 bases; unmatched junction bases: 10. As DNA, the CDR3 is TGTGCCAGTAGTAAAACCGGGACAGGATCTCATGAGCAGTTCTTC. It yields the protein CASSKTGTGSHEQFF.

This clone was recorded at least ten times. A read error may explain this, as a much larger clone is one base away. The V call is TRBV2, the J call TRBJ1-2; D may be TRBD1 (5 bases). Trimming took off 6 bases at V and 5 bases at J, with 19 bases between the two ends. The germline gives CDR1 SNHLY, CDR2 FYNNEI. The CDR3 has 15 residues. This CDR3 reads CASSPGAGMAYGYTF. In nucleotides, the CDR3 is TGTGCCAGCAGCCCCGGGGCAGGGATGGCATATGGCTACACCTTC.

In its sample, this clone was seen a few times. J is TRBJ2-3 and V is TRBV6-2 or TRBV6-3; TRBD2 agrees at 11 bases. This CDR3 has 16 residues. CDR1 and CDR2 from the germline V gene are MNHEY and SVGEGT. Trimming took 2 bases from V and 4 from J; bases not matched to a gene: 5. This CDR3 reads CASSYATSGSADTQYF. Written as DNA, the CDR3 is TGTGCCAGCAGTTACGCCACTAGCGGGAGTGCAGATACGCAGTATTTT.

This clone was found a few times. Other nucleotide sequences in the sample specify the same CDR3. The J gene is TRBJ2-5, the V gene TRBV12-3 or TRBV12-4; the D gene is possibly TRBD1 (5 bases). The CDR3 loop spans 16 amino acids. V was clipped by 4 bases and J by 5 bases, with 20 bases between them. The CDR3 spells CASSSRLTSSGETQYF. The CDR3 bases are TGTGCCAGCAGTTCTCGGCTGACCTCTTCAGGGGAGACCCAGTACTTC.

This clone has at least ten counts. The V and J genes are TRBV19 and TRBJ2-5; TRBD2 aligns across 8 bases. The CDR3 runs to 16 residues. From germline, CDR1 is LNHDA and CDR2 SQIVND (reference sequence). V shed 4 bases, J shed 4 bases, and the junction held 11 bases outside the gene matches. Written as DNA, the CDR3 is TGTGCCAGTAGTAGGGGTAGCGGGATTGGGGGAGAGACCCAGTACTTC. The encoded protein is CASSRGSGIGGETQYF.

Concerning this clone: The same CDR3 is also encoded by other DNA sequences in this sample. The V and J genes are TRBV20-1 and TRBJ2-1, with D perhaps being TRBD1 or TRBD2 (5 bases each). This CDR3 is 15 amino acids long. Germline values: CDR1 DFQATT, CDR2 SNEGSKA (reference sequence). V was shortened by 4 bases and J by 4 bases, with 17 bases between the two germline ends. CDR3 in amino acids: CSATEGREGYNEQFF. CDR3 DNA: TGCAGTGCTACCGAGGGACGGGAAGGGTACAATGAGCAGTTCTTC.

The chain has TRBV28 and TRBJ1-2, with D unclear. The V end was cut by 6 bases, the J end by 4 bases, with 12 bases between. Germline V lookup: CDR1 MDHEN, CDR2 SYDVKM. There are 13 residues in the CDR3. CDR3 DNA: TGTGCCAGCAGCTTAGGGCAGGCCTATGGCTACACCTTC. This encodes CASSLGQAYGYTF.

The chain uses TRBV13 and TRBJ2-1; 8 bases match TRBD2. Trimming at V came to 9 bases and at J to 16 bases, leaving 23 bases not matched to a gene. The germline V gene has CDR1 PRHDT and CDR2 FYEKMQ (reference sequence). CDR3 length equals 15 residues. CDR3: CASSPREGVVKGHFF. In DNA form, the CDR3 reads TGTGCCAGTAGCCCCCGGGAGGGTGTGGTAAAAGGTCATTTCTTC.

The gene calls are TRBV4-1 and TRBJ1-5, with 7 bases matching TRBD1. Germline CDR1 is MGHRA and CDR2 is YSYEKL. This CDR3 region has 14 residues. V trimming: 2 bases; J trimming: 9 bases; junction bases outside the gene matches: 7. CDR3 region: CASSQRTGAWPQHF. The DNA for the CDR3 is TGCGCCAGCAGCCAAAGAACAGGGGCCTGGCCCCAGCATTTT.

Many counts were recorded for this clone. The chain joins TRBV14 to TRBJ2-2, with no clear D. CDR1 and CDR2 (germline): SGHDN, FVKESK. Trimming removed 6 bases from V and 1 base from J, with 3 bases in between. The CDR3 is made up of 12 amino acids. The CDR3 nucleotides are TGTGCCAGCAGTGAGAACACCGGGGAGCTGTTTTTT. Residues: CASSENTGELFF.

This clone showed up many times. Here the CDR3 reads CASSLEGAGTEAFF. In DNA form, the CDR3 reads TGCGCCAGCAGCTTGGAGGGGGCGGGCACTGAAGCTTTCTTT. The chain employs TRBV5-1 and TRBJ1-1; 7 nucleotides match TRBD1. CDR1 is SGHRS and CDR2 is YFSETQ in the germline V gene. This CDR3 has 14 amino acids. V trimming: 0 bases; J trimming: 4 bases; junction bases outside the gene matches: 3.

This clone was observed many times. This chain links TRBV9 with TRBJ1-1; D possibly corresponds to TRBD1 (5 bases). V dropped 4 bases and J dropped 4 bases, with 17 bases sitting between them. CDR3 size: 15 residues. Germline V gives CDR1 SGDLS, CDR2 YYNGEE. In DNA, the CDR3 is TGTGCCAGCAGCCCTACGGGGGGGGATGCCACTGAAGCTTTCTTT. Translating gives CASSPTGGDATEAFF.

V and J are TRBV19 and TRBJ2-3, with D possibly TRBD1 on 7 matching bases. The CDR3 spans 15 residues. Trimming removed 5 bases at V and 0 bases at J, with 12 bases between. Germline assignment: CDR1 LNHDA and CDR2 SQIVND (reference sequence). CDR3 DNA: TGTGCCAGTAGTGGGGGGACAGCTAGCACAGATACGCAGTATTTT. Protein product: CASSGGTASTDTQYF.